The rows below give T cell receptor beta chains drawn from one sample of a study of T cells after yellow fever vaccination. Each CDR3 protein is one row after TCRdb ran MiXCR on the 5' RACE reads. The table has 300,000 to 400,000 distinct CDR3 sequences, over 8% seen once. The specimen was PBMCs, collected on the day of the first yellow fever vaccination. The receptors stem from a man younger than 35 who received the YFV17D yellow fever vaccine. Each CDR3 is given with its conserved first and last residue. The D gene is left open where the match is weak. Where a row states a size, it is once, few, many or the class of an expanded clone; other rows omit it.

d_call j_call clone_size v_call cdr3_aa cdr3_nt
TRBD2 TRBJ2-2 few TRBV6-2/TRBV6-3 CASSYRVTSGETGELFF TGTGCCAGCAGTTACCGGGTGACTAGCGGGGAAACCGGGGAGCTGTTTTTT
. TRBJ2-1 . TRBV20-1 CSARDSTGPFYNEQFF TGCAGTGCTAGAGATTCGACAGGCCCCTTCTACAATGAGCAGTTCTTC
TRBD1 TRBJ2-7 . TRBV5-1 CASTPEGRGLSGEQYF TGCGCCAGCACCCCGGAAGGCAGGGGGTTATCAGGCGAGCAGTACTTC
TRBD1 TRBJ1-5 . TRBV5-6 CASSSGQSFQPQHF TGTGCCAGCAGCTCGGGACAGTCGTTTCAGCCCCAGCATTTT
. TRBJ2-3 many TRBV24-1 CATSDWRTDTQYF TGTGCCACCAGTGATTGGCGCACAGATACGCAGTATTTT
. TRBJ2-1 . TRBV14 CASSQGSGGAYNEQFF TGTGCCAGCAGCCAAGGGTCCGGGGGCGCCTACAATGAGCAGTTCTTC
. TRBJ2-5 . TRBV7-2 CASSGAKKETQYF TGTGCCAGCAGCGGGGCCAAAAAAGAGACCCAGTACTTC
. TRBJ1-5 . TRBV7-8 CASSLGTTTLSNQPQHF TGTGCCAGCAGCTTAGGGACAACAACTCTTAGCAATCAGCCCCAGCATTTT
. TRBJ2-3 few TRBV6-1 CASRSTGILDTQYF TGTGCCAGCAGATCCACAGGGATTTTGGATACGCAGTATTTT
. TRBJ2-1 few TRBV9 CASSLSPPSEQFF TGTGCCAGCAGCCTAAGCCCCCCTTCTGAGCAGTTCTTC
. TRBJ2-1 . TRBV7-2 CASSLGPEAHNEQFF TGTGCCAGCAGCTTAGGGCCGGAGGCACACAATGAGCAGTTCTTC
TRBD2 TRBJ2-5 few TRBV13 CASTGGGAWETQYF TGTGCCAGCACTGGCGGGGGGGCCTGGGAGACCCAGTACTTC
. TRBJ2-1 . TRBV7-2 CASSLGGVSRPYNEQFF TGTGCCAGCAGCTTGGGCGGGGTTTCCCGACCCTACAATGAGCAGTTCTTC
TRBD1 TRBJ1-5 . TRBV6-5 CASSYLQGEGQPQHF TGTGCCAGCAGTTACCTACAGGGGGAAGGTCAGCCCCAGCATTTT
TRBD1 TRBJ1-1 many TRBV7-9 CASSSRQGGDRTEAFF TGTGCCAGCAGCTCAAGACAGGGCGGGGATAGGACTGAAGCTTTCTTT
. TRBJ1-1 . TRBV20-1 CSARRSTVAFF TGCAGTGCTAGGCGGTCGACAGTAGCTTTCTTT
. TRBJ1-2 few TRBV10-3 CAISEWGGYGYTF TGTGCCATCAGTGAATGGGGAGGCTATGGCTACACCTTC
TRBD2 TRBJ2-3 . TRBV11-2 CASTSSGLAGGPLTDTQYF TGTGCCAGCACCTCGTCGGGACTAGCGGGGGGGCCTCTTACAGATACGCAGTATTTT
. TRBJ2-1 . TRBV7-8 CASSPGRNNEQFF TGTGCCAGCAGCCCGGGACGTAACAATGAGCAGTTCTTC
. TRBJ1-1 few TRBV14 CASSQETENTEAFF TGTGCCAGCAGCCAAGAGACAGAGAACACTGAAGCTTTCTTT
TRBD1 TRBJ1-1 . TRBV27 CASTGFRGKNTEAFF TGTGCCAGCACTGGATTCAGGGGGAAGAACACTGAAGCTTTCTTT
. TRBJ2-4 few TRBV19 CASSAGVRRGMLAKNIQYF TGTGCCAGTAGTGCAGGGGTGCGGCGGGGGATGTTAGCCAAAAACATTCAGTACTTC
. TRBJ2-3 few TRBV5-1 CASSLFAGSSTDTQYF TGCGCCAGCAGCTTGTTCGCGGGGTCTAGCACAGATACGCAGTATTTT
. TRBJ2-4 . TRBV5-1 CASSLENRAKNIQYF TGCGCCAGCAGCTTGGAAAACAGAGCAAAGAACATTCAGTACTTC
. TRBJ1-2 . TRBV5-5 CASSLAVGSYGYTF TGTGCCAGCAGCTTGGCGGTGGGCAGCTATGGCTACACCTTC
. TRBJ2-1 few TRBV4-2 CASSQAPQYNEQFF TGTGCCAGCAGCCAGGCCCCACAGTACAATGAGCAGTTCTTC